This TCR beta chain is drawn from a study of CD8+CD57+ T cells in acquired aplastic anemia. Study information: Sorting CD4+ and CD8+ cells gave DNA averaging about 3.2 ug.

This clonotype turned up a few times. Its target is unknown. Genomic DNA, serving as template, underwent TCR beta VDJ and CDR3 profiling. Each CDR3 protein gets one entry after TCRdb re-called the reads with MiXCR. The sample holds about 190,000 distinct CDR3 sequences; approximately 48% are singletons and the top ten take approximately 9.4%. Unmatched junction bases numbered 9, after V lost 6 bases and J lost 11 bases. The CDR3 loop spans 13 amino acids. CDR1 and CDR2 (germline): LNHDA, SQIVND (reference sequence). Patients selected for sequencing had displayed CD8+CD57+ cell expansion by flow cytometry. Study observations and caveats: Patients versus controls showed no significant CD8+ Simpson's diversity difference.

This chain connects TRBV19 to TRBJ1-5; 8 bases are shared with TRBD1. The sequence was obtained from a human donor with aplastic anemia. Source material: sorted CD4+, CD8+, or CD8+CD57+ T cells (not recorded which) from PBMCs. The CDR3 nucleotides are TGTGCCAGTAGCAGACAGGGGTCGGAGACCCAGCATTTT. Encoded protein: CASSRQGSETQHF.